What follows are 13 T cell receptor beta chains derived from one specimen sequenced in a study of cytomegalovirus exposure and HLA in healthy donors. The PCR ran on 60 Vbeta and 13 Jbeta primers. Here immunoSEQ multiplex PCR was the method, and the copy in TCRdb shows in-frame clones only, minus some. The table lists fewer than 150,000 clones, approximately 74% of them singletons. The sequenced sample consisted of PBMCs. The receptors derive from a woman aged 45-59 years in good health and CMV-seropositive.

A few counts support this clone. The chain employs TRBV28 and TRBJ2-6, with D perhaps matching TRBD1 (6 bases). Trimming removed 5 bases from V and 1 base from J, with 12 bases in between. CDR1 is MDHEN, CDR2 SYDVKM, per germline. The CDR3 is 16 residues long. CDR3 sequence (DNA): TGTGCCAGCAGTCTGGACAGCACGTCTGGGGCCAACGTCCTGACTTTC. Amino acid sequence: CASSLDSTSGANVLTF.

V usage is TRBV30 and J usage is TRBJ2-1, with TRBD2 identical over 8 bases. The germline V gene encodes CDR1 GTSNPN and CDR2 SVGIG (reference sequence). The CDR3 is 14 residues long. V dropped 2 bases and J dropped 3; count of bases not matched to a gene: 3. The CDR3 DNA sequence: TGTGCCTGGAGTTCTAGCGGGCGCTACAATGAGCAGTTCTTC. This sequence encodes CAWSSSGRYNEQFF.

V gene TRBV5-4 combines with J gene TRBJ2-7, with 10 positions matching TRBD1. The V gene end was trimmed by 5 bases and the J gene end by 4 bases; junction bases not matched to a gene: 9. The CDR3 is made up of 15 amino acids. In germline, CDR1 is SGHNT, CDR2 YYREEE (reference sequence). CDR3 protein: CASSSLRDRGYEQYF. CDR3 DNA sequence: TGTGCCAGCAGTTCCCTTCGGGACAGGGGTTACGAGCAGTACTTC.

The chain joins TRBV7-8 to TRBJ1-1; a possible D gene is TRBD1 (5 bases). Trimming stripped 5 bases from V and 6 bases from J, with 16 bases between. This CDR3 is built from 14 residues. Germline lookup yields CDR1 SGHVS and CDR2 FQNEAQ. As DNA, the CDR3 is TGTGCCAGCAGCCGGGGGGACGTGGGCGCTGAAGCTTTCTTT. It specifies CASSRGDVGAEAFF.

V and J are TRBV27 and TRBJ1-6; TRBD1 matches at 9 bases. V gave up 5 bases and J gave up 10 bases; unmatched junction bases: 6. CDR3 length equals 14 residues. Germline CDR1 is MNHEY and CDR2 is SMNVEV (reference sequence). The CDR3 nucleotides read TGTGCCAGCAGTCAAACAGGGGGCGTCTCACCCCTCCACTTT. Its protein is CASSQTGGVSPLHF.

The CDR3 DNA follows: TGTGCCAGCAGTGAAGAGTGGAATCAGCCCCAGCATTTT. It codes for CASSEEWNQPQHF. The chain has TRBV6-4 and TRBJ1-5, with D unclear. The V and J ends lost 3 bases and 4 bases respectively, with 7 bases between them. The V gene's germline CDR1 is MRHNA and CDR2 SNTAGT. This CDR3 has 13 amino acids.

The V call is TRBV29-1, the J call TRBJ2-5, with a tentative D call TRBD1 (5 bases). V was pared by 3 bases and J by 5 bases, with 13 bases between. The CDR3 runs to 13 residues. The V gene's germline CDR1 is SQVTM and CDR2 ANQGSEA. The CDR3 reads CSVDLQAWETQYF. The CDR3 DNA reads as TGCAGCGTTGACTTACAGGCTTGGGAGACCCAGTACTTC.

The chain joins TRBV18 to TRBJ1-6; 7 bases map to TRBD1. J was trimmed by 9 bases and V by 3 bases; bases with no gene match: 5. The CDR3 sequence is 14 residues long. Germline CDR1 KGHSH, CDR2 LQKENI. CDR3 sequence: CASSPTDRVSPLHF. The DNA of the CDR3 is TGTGCCAGCTCACCGACAGACAGGGTTTCACCCCTCCACTTT.

The chain uses TRBV29-1 and TRBJ2-1; a possible D gene is TRBD1 (5 bases). The germline CDR1 and CDR2 sequences are SQVTM and ANQGSEA. The CDR3 sequence is 14 residues long. CDR3 coding DNA: TGCAGTCCTCGACAGCTCACCTCCTACAATGAGCAGTTCTTC. Protein: CSPRQLTSYNEQFF.

V is TRBV5-4 and J is TRBJ1-2; 8 bases map to TRBD1. CDR3 length: 12 amino acids. With V trimmed by 2 bases and J by 7 bases, 1 base remained unmatched. Germline V lookup: CDR1 SGHNT, CDR2 YYREEE (reference sequence). CDR3 nucleotide sequence: TGTGCCAGCAGCTTACAGGGGGGTGGCTACACCTTC. Protein: CASSLQGGGYTF.

The chain employs TRBV4-3 and TRBJ2-7; D remains ambiguous. The CDR3 length is 13 residues. Between the trimmed V and J ends, which lost 0 bases and 3 bases, there was a span of 6 bases. Germline CDR1 and CDR2: LGHNA and YSLEER. CDR3 DNA: TGCGCCAGCAGCCAAGAGCCTAACTACGAGCAGTACTTC. Protein: CASSQEPNYEQYF.

This clone was found a few times. The V and J genes are TRBV7-2 and TRBJ1-2; the D gene is possibly TRBD1 (6 bases). The CDR3 length is 13 residues. Germline V gene data show CDR1 as SGHTA and CDR2 as FQGNSA. Trimming took 5 bases from V and 5 from J, leaving 12 bases between them. The CDR3 sequence is CASSAGQHYGYTF. For the CDR3, the DNA is TGTGCCAGCAGCGCCGGACAGCATTATGGCTACACCTTC.

The chain combines TRBV5-1 with TRBJ1-1; 8 bases map to TRBD1. CDR1 and CDR2 from the germline V gene are SGHRS and YFSETQ. V gave up 4 bases and J gave up 0 bases; unmatched junction bases: 14. CDR3 length: 18 amino acids. CDR3 protein: CASSAPSGTGTMNTEAFF. CDR3 DNA sequence: TGCGCCAGCAGCGCGCCCTCAGGGACAGGAACGATGAACACTGAAGCTTTCTTT.